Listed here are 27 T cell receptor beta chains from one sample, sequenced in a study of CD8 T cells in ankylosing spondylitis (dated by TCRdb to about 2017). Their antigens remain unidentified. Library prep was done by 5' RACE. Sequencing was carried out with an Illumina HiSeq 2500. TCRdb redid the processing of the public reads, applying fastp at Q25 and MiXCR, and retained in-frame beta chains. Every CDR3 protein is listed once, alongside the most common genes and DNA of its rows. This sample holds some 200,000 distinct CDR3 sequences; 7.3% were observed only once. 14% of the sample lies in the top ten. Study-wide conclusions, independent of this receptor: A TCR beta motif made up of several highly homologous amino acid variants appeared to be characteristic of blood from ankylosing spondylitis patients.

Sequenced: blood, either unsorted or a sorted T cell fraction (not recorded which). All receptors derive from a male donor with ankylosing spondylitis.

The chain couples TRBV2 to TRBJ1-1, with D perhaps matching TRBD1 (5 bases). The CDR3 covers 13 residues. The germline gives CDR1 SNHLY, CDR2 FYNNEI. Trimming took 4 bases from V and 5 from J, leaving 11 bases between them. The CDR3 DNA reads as TGTGCCAGCAGTGGACCGAGGGGTACTGAAGCTTTCTTT. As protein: CASSGPRGTEAFF. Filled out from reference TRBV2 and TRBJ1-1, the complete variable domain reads EPEVTQTPSHQVTQMGQEVILRCVPISNHLYFYWYRQILGQKVEFLVSFYNNEISEKSEIFDDQFSVERPDGSNFTLKIRSTKLEDSAMYFCASSGPRGTEAFFGQGTRLTVV.

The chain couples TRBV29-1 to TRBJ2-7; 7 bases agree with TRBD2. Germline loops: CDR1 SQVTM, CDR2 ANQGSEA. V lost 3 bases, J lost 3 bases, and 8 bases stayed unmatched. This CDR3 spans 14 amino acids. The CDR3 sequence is CSVEGKRGVYEQYF. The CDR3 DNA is TGCAGCGTTGAGGGAAAGCGGGGAGTCTACGAGCAGTACTTC.

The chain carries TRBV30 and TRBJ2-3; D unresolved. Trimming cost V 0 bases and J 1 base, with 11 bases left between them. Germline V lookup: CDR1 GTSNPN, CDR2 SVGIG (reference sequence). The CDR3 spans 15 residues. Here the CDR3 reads CAWSVGLWGTDTQYF. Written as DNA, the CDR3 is TGTGCCTGGAGTGTGGGATTGTGGGGCACAGATACGCAGTATTTT.

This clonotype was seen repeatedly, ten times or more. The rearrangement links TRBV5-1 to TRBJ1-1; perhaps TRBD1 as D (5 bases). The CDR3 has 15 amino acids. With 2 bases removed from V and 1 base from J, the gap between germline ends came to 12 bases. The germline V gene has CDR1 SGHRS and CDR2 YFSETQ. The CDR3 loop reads CASSLAGTENTEAFF. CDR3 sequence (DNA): TGCGCCAGCAGCTTAGCCGGGACGGAGAACACTGAAGCTTTCTTT.

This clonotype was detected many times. DNA of the CDR3: TGTGCCATCAGTTCGACCGGGGATAGCAATCAGCCCCAGCATTTT. The encoded protein is CAISSTGDSNQPQHF. The gene calls are TRBV10-3 and TRBJ1-5; D gene uncertain. CDR3 length: 15 amino acids. Germline assignment: CDR1 ENHRY and CDR2 SYGVKD. V was trimmed by 5 bases and J by 0 bases, leaving 11 bases between them.

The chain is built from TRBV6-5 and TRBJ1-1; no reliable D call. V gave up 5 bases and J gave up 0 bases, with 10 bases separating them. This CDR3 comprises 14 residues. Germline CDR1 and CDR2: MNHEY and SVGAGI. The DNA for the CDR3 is TGTGCCAGCAGTGTACACGGTATGAACACTGAAGCTTTCTTT. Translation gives CASSVHGMNTEAFF.

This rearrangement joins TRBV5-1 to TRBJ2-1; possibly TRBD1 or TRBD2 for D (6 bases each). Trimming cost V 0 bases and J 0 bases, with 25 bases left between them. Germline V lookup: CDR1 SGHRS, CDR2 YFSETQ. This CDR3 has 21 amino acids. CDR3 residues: CASSLALGGQLVGSSYNEQFF. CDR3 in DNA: TGCGCCAGCAGCTTGGCCCTAGGGGGGCAATTGGTAGGGAGCTCCTACAATGAGCAGTTCTTC.

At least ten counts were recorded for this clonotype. This CDR3 is CSARTDLLSGNTIYF. DNA of the CDR3: TGCAGTGCTAGGACGGATCTCCTCTCTGGAAACACCATATATTTT. The chain couples TRBV20-1 to TRBJ1-3; D is undetermined. The V gene's germline CDR1 is DFQATT and CDR2 SNEGSKA (reference sequence). V lost 3 bases to trimming and J lost 0 bases, with 12 bases between them. The CDR3 covers 15 residues.

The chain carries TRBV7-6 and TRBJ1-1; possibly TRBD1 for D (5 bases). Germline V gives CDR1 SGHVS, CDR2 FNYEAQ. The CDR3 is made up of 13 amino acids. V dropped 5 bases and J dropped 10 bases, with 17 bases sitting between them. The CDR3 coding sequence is TGTGCCAGCAGCGTAGGGACGAACCTAGTAGCTTTCTTT. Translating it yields CASSVGTNLVAFF.

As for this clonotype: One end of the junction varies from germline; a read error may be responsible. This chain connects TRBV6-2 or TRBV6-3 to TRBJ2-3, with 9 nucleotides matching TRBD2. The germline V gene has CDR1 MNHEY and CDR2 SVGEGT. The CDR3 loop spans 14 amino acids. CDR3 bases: TGTGCCAACAGTTACGGGACTAGCAAAGATACGCAGTATTTT. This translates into CANSYGTSKDTQYF.

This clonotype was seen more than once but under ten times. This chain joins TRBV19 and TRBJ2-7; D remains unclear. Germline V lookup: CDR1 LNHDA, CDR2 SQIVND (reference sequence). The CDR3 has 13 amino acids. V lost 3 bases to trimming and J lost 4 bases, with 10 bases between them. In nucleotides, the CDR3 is TGTGCCAGTAGTATGGTGATTGGATACGAGCAGTACTTC. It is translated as CASSMVIGYEQYF.

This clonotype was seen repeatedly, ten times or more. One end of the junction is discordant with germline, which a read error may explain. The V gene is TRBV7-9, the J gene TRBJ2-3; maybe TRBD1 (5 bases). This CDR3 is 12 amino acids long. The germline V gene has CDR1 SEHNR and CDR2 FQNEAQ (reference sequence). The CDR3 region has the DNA TGTGCCGGCAGGGCTAGCACAGATACGCAGTATTTT. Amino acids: CAGRASTDTQYF.

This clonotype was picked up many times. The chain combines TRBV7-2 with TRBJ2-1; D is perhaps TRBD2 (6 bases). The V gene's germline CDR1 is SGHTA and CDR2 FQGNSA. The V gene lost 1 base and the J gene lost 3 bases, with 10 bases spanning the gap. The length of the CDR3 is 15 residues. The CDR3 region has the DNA TGTGCCAGCAGCTTAGGGACTACCAGCTACAATGAGCAGTTCTTC. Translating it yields CASSLGTTSYNEQFF.

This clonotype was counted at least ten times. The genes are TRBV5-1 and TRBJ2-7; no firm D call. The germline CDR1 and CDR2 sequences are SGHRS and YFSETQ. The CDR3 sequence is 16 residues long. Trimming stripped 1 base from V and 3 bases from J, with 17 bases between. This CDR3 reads CASSLNGGGRNYEQYF. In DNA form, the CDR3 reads TGCGCCAGCAGCTTGAATGGTGGCGGCAGGAACTACGAGCAGTACTTC.

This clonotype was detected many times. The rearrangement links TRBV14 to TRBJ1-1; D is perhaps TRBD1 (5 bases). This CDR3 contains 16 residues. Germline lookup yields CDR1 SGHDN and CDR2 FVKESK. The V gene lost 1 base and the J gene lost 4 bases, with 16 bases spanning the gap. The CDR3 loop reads CASSQVRPRQGTEAFF. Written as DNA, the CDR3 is TGTGCCAGCAGCCAAGTGAGACCCAGGCAGGGCACTGAAGCTTTCTTT.

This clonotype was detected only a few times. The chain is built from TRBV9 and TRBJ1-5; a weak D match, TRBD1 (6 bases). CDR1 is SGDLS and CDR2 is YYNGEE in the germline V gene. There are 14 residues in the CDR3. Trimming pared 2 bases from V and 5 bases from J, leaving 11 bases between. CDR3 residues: CASSVLGGDQPQHF. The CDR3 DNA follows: TGTGCCAGCAGCGTCCTAGGGGGGGATCAGCCCCAGCATTTT.

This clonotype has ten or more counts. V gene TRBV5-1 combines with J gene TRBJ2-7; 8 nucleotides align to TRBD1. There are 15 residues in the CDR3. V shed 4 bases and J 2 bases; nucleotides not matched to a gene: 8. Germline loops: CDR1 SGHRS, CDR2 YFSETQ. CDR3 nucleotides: TGCGCCAGCAGCACAACAGGGGGATCTGCCTACGAGCAGTACTTC. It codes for CASSTTGGSAYEQYF.

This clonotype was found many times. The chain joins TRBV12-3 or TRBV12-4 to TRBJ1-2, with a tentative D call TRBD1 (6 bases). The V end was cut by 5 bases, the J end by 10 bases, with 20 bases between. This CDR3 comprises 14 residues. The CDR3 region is CASSPKGGFSVYTF. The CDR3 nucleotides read TGTGCCAGCAGTCCTAAGGGGGGATTTTCAGTCTACACCTTC.

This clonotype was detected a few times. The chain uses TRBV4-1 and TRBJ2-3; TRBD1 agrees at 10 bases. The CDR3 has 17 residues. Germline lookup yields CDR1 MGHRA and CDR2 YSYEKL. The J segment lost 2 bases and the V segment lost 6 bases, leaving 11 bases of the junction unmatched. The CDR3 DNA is TGCGCCAGCAGTCACAAGATGGGACAGGGGCTCACAGATACGCAGTATTTT. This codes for CASSHKMGQGLTDTQYF.

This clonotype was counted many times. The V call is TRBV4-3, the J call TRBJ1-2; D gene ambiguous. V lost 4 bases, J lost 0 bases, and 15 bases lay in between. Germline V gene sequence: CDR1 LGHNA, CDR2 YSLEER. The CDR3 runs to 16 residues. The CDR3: CASSPPGRISNYGYTF. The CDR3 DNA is TGCGCCAGCAGCCCGCCCGGACGGATATCTAACTATGGCTACACCTTC.

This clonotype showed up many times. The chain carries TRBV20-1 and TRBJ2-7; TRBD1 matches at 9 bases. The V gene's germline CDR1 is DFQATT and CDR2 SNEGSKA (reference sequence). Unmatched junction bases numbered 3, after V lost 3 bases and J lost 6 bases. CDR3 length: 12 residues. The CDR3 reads CSARGQGLEQYF. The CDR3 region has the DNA TGCAGTGCTAGGGGACAGGGCCTCGAGCAGTACTTC.

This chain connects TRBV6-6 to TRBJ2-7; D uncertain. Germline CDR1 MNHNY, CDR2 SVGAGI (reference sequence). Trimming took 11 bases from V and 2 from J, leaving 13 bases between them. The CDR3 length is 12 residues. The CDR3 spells CAGSDDTYEQYF. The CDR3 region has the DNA TGTGCCGGTTCAGACGATACCTACGAGCAGTACTTC.

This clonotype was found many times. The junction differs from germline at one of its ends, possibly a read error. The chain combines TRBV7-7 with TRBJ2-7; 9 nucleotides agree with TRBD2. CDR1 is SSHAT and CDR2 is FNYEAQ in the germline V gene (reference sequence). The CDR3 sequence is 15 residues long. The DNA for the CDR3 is TGTGCTAGCAGCTTAAGTACTAGCGGGTTCGACGAGCAGTACTTC. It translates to CASSLSTSGFDEQYF.

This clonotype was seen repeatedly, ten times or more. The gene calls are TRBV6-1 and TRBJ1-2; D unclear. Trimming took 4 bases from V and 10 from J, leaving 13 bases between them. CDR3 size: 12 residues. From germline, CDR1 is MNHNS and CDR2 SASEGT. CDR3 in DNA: TGTGCCAGCAGTGGACTGGACCAGGACTACACCTTC. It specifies CASSGLDQDYTF.

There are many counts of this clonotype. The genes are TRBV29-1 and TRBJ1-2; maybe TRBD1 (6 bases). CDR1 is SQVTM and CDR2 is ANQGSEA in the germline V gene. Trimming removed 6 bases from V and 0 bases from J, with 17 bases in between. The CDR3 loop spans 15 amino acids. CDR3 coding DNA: TGCAGCGTCGATACAGGGTTCGGATCTAACTATGGCTACACCTTC. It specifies CSVDTGFGSNYGYTF.

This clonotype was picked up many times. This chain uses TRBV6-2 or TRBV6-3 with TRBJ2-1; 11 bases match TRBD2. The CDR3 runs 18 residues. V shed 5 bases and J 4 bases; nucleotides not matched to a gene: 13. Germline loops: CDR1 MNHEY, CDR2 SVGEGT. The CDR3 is CASSGGVAGGPRYNEQFF. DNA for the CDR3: TGTGCCAGCAGTGGCGGGGTAGCGGGAGGGCCGAGGTACAATGAGCAGTTCTTC.

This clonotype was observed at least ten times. The CDR3 loop is CASSFAAPFYGYTF. The DNA for the CDR3 is TGTGCCAGCAGCTTCGCGGCTCCGTTCTATGGCTACACCTTC. J is TRBJ1-2 and V is TRBV7-9; D not certain. Germline-derived CDR1 and CDR2 are SEHNR and FQNEAQ (reference sequence). This CDR3 is 14 amino acids long. With 3 bases removed from V and 4 bases from J, the gap between germline ends came to 12 bases. The entire variable domain, with the rest obtained from reference TRBV7-9 and TRBJ1-2, is as follows: DTGVSQNPRHKITKRGQNVTFRCDPISEHNRLYWYRQTLGQGPEFLTYFQNEAQLEKSRLLSDRFSAERPKGSFSTLEIQRTEQGDSAMYLCASSFAAPFYGYTFGSGTRLTVV.